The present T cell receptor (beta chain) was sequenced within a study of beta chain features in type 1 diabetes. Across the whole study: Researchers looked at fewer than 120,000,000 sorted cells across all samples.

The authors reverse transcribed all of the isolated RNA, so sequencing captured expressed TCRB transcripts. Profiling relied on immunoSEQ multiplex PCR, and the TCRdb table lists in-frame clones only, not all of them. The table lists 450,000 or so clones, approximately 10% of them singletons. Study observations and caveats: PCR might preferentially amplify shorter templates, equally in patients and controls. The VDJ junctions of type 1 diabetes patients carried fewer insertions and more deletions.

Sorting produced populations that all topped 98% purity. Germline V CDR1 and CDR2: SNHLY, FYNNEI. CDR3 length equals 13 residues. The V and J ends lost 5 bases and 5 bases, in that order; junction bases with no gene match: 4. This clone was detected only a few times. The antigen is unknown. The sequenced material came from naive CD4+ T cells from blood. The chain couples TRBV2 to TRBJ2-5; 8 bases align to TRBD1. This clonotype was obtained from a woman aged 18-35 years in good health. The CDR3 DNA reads TGTGCCAGCAGTACCAGGGGGCTTGAGACCCAGTACTTC. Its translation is CASSTRGLETQYF.